Listed below are T cell receptor beta chains from one sample, sequenced in a study of healthy donors' naive CD4 and CD8 T cells. TCRdb re-derived calls from the reads in MiXCR, one entry per CDR3 protein. The sample lists roughly 200,000 distinct CDR3 sequences; over 60% were seen once. The sample consisted of naive CD4+ and CD8+ T cells sorted from blood, pooled from several donors. These receptors came from a pool of human donors in good health; the sample pools cells from several healthy donors. Each CDR3 is given with its conserved first and last residue. D genes are given only for firm matches. Only some rows state a clone size, as once, few, many or a class for expanded clones.

D | size | J | V | DNA | CDR3
TRBD1 | - | TRBJ2-7 | TRBV11-2 | TGTGCCAGCAGCGGACTACGGACAGGGGGCATTTACGAGCAGTACTTC | CASSGLRTGGIYEQYF
- | few | TRBJ1-1 | TRBV6-5 | TGTGCCAGCAGGCTACTGGGGTGGAACACTGAAGCTTTCTTT | CASRLLGWNTEAFF
- | - | TRBJ1-1 | TRBV18 | TGTGCCAGCTCAGCTGACAGCACTGAAGCTTTCTTT | CASSADSTEAFF
- | - | TRBJ1-1 | TRBV29-1 | TGCAGCGTTGAAGGATTTCAGGGCAAAGCTTTCTTT | CSVEGFQGKAFF
- | - | TRBJ2-3 | TRBV13 | TGTGCCAGCAGTCCGATGGCAGATACGCAGTATTTT | CASSPMADTQYF
- | - | TRBJ1-1 | TRBV28 | TGTGCCGCCCGGCAGGTCGGCATGAACACTGAAGCTTTCTTT | CAARQVGMNTEAFF
TRBD1 | once | TRBJ2-1 | TRBV27 | TGTGCCAGCAGTTTATCGACAGGGACCTACAATGAGCAATTCTTC | CASSLSTGTYNEQFF
TRBD1 | - | TRBJ1-1 | TRBV4-1 | TGCGCCAGCAGCCCAGGGGGACCTGAAGCTTTCTTT | CASSPGGPEAFF
TRBD2 | - | TRBJ2-1 | TRBV5-4 | TGTGCCAGCAGCTCTGAGGGACTAGCGGGAGGGCCGTCCTACAATGAGCAGTTCTTC | CASSSEGLAGGPSYNEQFF
- | - | TRBJ1-2 | TRBV27 | TGTGCCAGCAGTACCCGCAGGGGAGCGGAGGGCTACACCTTC | CASSTRRGAEGYTF
- | - | TRBJ2-7 | TRBV6-5 | TGTGCCAGCAGTTACACCGACAGCCTGGCCTACGAGCAGTACTTC | CASSYTDSLAYEQYF
- | - | TRBJ2-7 | TRBV30 | TGTGCCTGGAGTACACGGGGGACTTACGAGCAGTACTTC | CAWSTRGTYEQYF
- | - | TRBJ2-7 | TRBV29-1 | TGCAGCGTTACCAGAGACTCTAGCTACGAGCAGTACTTC | CSVTRDSSYEQYF
TRBD1 | - | TRBJ1-5 | TRBV19 | TGTGCCAGTAGTGTAATGACAGGGAGCAATCAGCCCCAGCATTTT | CASSVMTGSNQPQHF
- | - | TRBJ2-3 | TRBV13 | TGTGCCAGCAGCCCACCTTGGACAGACACAGATACGCAGTATTTT | CASSPPWTDTDTQYF
- | - | TRBJ2-7 | TRBV6-5 | TGTGCCAGCAGTTGCGCAGGAGGGAGTGAGCAGTACTTC | CASSCAGGSEQYF
TRBD2 | - | TRBJ2-5 | TRBV5-5 | TGTGCCAGCAGCTTGTTGGCCAGCGGGGGAACAGAGAAACAAGAGACCCAGTACTTC | CASSLLASGGTEKQETQYF
- | - | TRBJ1-1 | TRBV12-3/TRBV12-4 | TGTGCCAGCAGTTTGGCGGGTGCGAACACTGAAGCTTTCTTT | CASSLAGANTEAFF
- | - | TRBJ2-1 | TRBV15 | TGTGCCACCAGCAGAGATGCCCGAAACAATGAGCAGTTCTTC | CATSRDARNNEQFF
TRBD1 | - | TRBJ2-7 | TRBV12-3/TRBV12-4 | TGTGCCAGCAGTTGGAGCAGGGGGCGCGCCTACGAGCAGTACTTC | CASSWSRGRAYEQYF
- | few | TRBJ2-7 | TRBV29-1 | TGCAGCGTTGTAGTTTTCGGGGCTTCCTACGAGCAGTACTTC | CSVVVFGASYEQYF
- | few | TRBJ2-7 | TRBV29-1 | TGCAGCGTTGGCGGGATGGGGTCCTACGAGCAGTACTTC | CSVGGMGSYEQYF
- | few | TRBJ2-2 | TRBV27 | TGTGCCAGCACCCACCGCCCGACTAGGCCCGGGGAGCTGTTTTTT | CASTHRPTRPGELFF
TRBD1 | once | TRBJ2-5 | TRBV6-6 | TGTGCCAGCAGTTACGACAGGGCGCGAGAGACCCAGTACTTC | CASSYDRARETQYF
- | few | TRBJ1-2 | TRBV6-5 | TGTGCCAGCAGCAGACAAGTGGCGAGCTATGGCTACACCTTC | CASSRQVASYGYTF
TRBD2 | - | TRBJ2-3 | TRBV6-6 | TGTGCCAGTCAGAGCGGGAGGACAGATACGCAGTATTTT | CASQSGRTDTQYF
- | - | TRBJ1-1 | TRBV5-6 | TGTGCCAGCAGCTTGTACAAGGAGAACACTGAAGCTTTCTTT | CASSLYKENTEAFF
- | - | TRBJ2-3 | TRBV2 | TGTGCCAGCAGTGGGGAACGGGGGCCGGTAGATACGCAGTATTTT | CASSGERGPVDTQYF
TRBD2 | - | TRBJ2-7 | TRBV29-1 | TGCAGCGTTGCTCCCTGGACTAGCGGGAGACGCGAGCAGTACTTC | CSVAPWTSGRREQYF
- | - | TRBJ1-6 | TRBV6-5 | TGTGCCAGCAGTTTTGGGGGTCCTAACATTTCACCCCTCCACTTT | CASSFGGPNISPLHF
- | few | TRBJ1-1 | TRBV27 | TGTGCCAGCAGACTGGGGGAGGACACGCCGAGGGCTTTCTTT | CASRLGEDTPRAFF
- | - | TRBJ1-5 | TRBV27 | TGTGCCAGCAGTTTATCCAGGGACTACAATCAGCCCCAGCATTTT | CASSLSRDYNQPQHF
- | few | TRBJ2-7 | TRBV20-1 | TGCAGTGCTACCCCCCGGGAGAAATCCTACGAGCAGTACTTC | CSATPREKSYEQYF
TRBD2 | - | TRBJ2-1 | TRBV20-1 | TGCAGTGCCTGGATGGGGGAGGGAGCCTACAATGAGCAGTTCTTC | CSAWMGEGAYNEQFF
- | - | TRBJ2-1 | TRBV18 | TGTGCCACCGCGCTACGCGCGGGGGCGTTCCTGGTGGATGAGCAGTTCTTC | CATALRAGAFLVDEQFF
- | - | TRBJ2-3 | TRBV29-1 | TGCAGCGTTGATCGGCCGCAGGGCACAGATACGCAGTATTTT | CSVDRPQGTDTQYF
TRBD2 | - | TRBJ2-2 | TRBV15 | TGTGCCACCAGCTTTCAGCGGGGGGCCACCGGGGAGCTGTTTTTT | CATSFQRGATGELFF
TRBD1 | few | TRBJ1-6 | TRBV27 | TGTGCCAGCAGTTTAGGGACAGGGGGCCTATCACCCCTCCACTTT | CASSLGTGGLSPLHF
- | - | TRBJ2-5 | TRBV18 | TGTGCCAGCTCACCGGCGGTCCTCCAAGAGACCCAGTACTTC | CASSPAVLQETQYF
- | once | TRBJ2-7 | TRBV5-1 | TGCGCCAGCAGCTTGGGTGACGGGACCTACGAGCAGTACTTC | CASSLGDGTYEQYF
TRBD2 | - | TRBJ2-1 | TRBV20-1 | TGCAGTGCTAGCTCCGGGACTAGCGTCGGGATCTTACAGTTCTTC | CSASSGTSVGILQFF
TRBD1 | once | TRBJ1-5 | TRBV12-3/TRBV12-4 | TGTGCCAGCAACCGACAGGGATTTCATCAGCCCCAGCATTTT | CASNRQGFHQPQHF
- | - | TRBJ2-1 | TRBV27 | TGTGCCAGCAGTTGGTTGGCGGTTAGGTCCTACAATGAGCAGTTCTTC | CASSWLAVRSYNEQFF
TRBD1 | few | TRBJ1-6 | TRBV19 | TGTGCCAGTAGTACGGACAGGTATAATTCACCCCTCCACTTT | CASSTDRYNSPLHF
- | - | TRBJ2-5 | TRBV4-3 | TGCGCCAGCAGCCAGACGAGAGTGGAGACCCAGTACTTC | CASSQTRVETQYF
- | - | TRBJ1-2 | TRBV5-6 | TGTGCCAGCAGCTTAAATTCAGGCATATGGAGCTACACCTTC | CASSLNSGIWSYTF
- | - | TRBJ1-1 | TRBV27 | TGTGCCAGCATCGGTTTAATGGACACTGAAGCTTTCTTT | CASIGLMDTEAFF
TRBD1 | - | TRBJ1-6 | TRBV6-5 | TGTGCCAGCAGTTACTCGCCCCAGGGGGCCAGCTCCTATAATTCACCCCTCCACTTT | CASSYSPQGASSYNSPLHF
- | - | TRBJ1-1 | TRBV11-2 | TGTGCCAGCAGCCCCCGGCAGGAGACTGAAGCTTTCTTT | CASSPRQETEAFF
- | - | TRBJ2-7 | TRBV27 | TGTGCCAGCAGCACCCAAATAGGGGGCTACGAGCAGTACTTC | CASSTQIGGYEQYF